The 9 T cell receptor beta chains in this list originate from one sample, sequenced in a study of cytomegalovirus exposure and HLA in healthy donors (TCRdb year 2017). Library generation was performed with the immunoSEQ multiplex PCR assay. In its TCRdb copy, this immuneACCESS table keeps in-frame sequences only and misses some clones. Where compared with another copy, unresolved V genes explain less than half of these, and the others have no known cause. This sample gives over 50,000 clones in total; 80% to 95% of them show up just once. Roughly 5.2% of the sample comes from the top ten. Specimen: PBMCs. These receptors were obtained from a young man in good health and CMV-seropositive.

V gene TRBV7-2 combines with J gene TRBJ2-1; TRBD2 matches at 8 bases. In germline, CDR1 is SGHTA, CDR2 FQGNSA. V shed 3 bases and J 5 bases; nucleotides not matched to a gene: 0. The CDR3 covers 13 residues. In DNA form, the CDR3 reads TGTGCCAGCAGCTTGACTAGCGACAATGAGCAGTTCTTC. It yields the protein CASSLTSDNEQFF.

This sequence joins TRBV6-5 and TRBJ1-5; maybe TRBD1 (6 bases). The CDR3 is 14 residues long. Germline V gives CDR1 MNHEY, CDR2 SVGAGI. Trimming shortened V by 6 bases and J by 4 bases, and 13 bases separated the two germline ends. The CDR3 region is CASSQQGRNQPQHF. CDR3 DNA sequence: TGTGCCAGCAGCCAACAGGGTCGGAATCAGCCCCAGCATTTT.

CDR3 bases: TGCGCCAGCAGCCTAACTAGCGGGAGGGGCGATGAGCAGTTCTTC. It translates to CASSLTSGRGDEQFF. The chain couples TRBV4-1 to TRBJ2-1, with 13 bases aligning to TRBD2. CDR3 size: 15 residues. CDR1 and CDR2 from the germline V gene are MGHRA and YSYEKL. After removal of 4 bases from V and 8 bases from J, the junction contained 5 bases not matched to a gene.

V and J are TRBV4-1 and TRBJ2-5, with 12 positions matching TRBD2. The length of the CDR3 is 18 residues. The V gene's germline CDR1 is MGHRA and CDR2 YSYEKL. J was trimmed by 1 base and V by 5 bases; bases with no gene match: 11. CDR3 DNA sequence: TGCGCCAGCAGCAACCAAGCCCCGGGACTAGCGGGCCAAGAGACCCAGTACTTC. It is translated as CASSNQAPGLAGQETQYF.

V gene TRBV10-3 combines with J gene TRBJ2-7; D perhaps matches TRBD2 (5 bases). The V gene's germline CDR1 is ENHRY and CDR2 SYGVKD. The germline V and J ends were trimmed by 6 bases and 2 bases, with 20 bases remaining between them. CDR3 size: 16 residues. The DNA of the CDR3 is TGTGCCATCAGGTCCCCTACCCAGAGCGGCACCTACGAGCAGTACTTC. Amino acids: CAIRSPTQSGTYEQYF.

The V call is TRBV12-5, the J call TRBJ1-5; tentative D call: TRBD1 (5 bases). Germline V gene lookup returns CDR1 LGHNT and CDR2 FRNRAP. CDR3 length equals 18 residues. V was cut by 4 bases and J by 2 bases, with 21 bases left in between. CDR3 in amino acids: CASGSPFVNGGRNQPQHF. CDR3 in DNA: TGTGCTAGTGGTTCCCCGTTTGTCAACGGGGGACGCAATCAGCCCCAGCATTTT.

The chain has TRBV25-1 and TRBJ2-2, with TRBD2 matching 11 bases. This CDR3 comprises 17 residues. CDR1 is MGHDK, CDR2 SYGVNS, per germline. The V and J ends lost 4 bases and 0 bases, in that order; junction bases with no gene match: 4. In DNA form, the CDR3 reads TGTGCCAGCAGTGCACTAGCGGGAGTAACGAACACCGGGGAGCTGTTTTTT. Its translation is CASSALAGVTNTGELFF.

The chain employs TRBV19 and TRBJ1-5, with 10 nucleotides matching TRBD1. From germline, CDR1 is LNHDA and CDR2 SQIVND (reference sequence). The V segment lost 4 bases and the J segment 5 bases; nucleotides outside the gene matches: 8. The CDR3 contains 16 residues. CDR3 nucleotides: TGTGCCAGTAGTACCCAAGGACAGGGGGTTTATCAGCCCCAGCATTTT. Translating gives CASSTQGQGVYQPQHF.

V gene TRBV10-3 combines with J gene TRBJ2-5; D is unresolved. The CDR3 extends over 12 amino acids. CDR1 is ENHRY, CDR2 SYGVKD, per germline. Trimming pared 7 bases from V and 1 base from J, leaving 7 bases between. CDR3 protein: CAINNGQETQYF. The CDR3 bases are TGTGCCATCAATAACGGCCAAGAGACCCAGTACTTC.